This entry is about one T cell receptor (beta chain). Naive CD8 cells lacked CD45RO, underwent positive selection for CCR7 and left out terminally differentiated effector memory CD45RA+ cells. CDR1 SEHNR and CDR2 FQNEAQ come from the germline V gene (reference sequence). The CDR3 is 15 amino acids. J was trimmed by 5 bases and V by 0 bases; bases with no gene match: 5. This specimen belongs to a study of shared clonotypes between healthy human individuals. Method: immunoSEQ multiplex PCR; TCRdb's copy keeps in-frame clones and lacks some. The sample has about 2,100,000 clones; roughly 91% are singletons.

The V and J genes are TRBV7-9 and TRBJ2-7, with TRBD1 matching 9 bases. The sample taken for sequencing was naive CD8+ T cells from PBMCs. The source is a man aged 18 to 29 in good health. Some clones in this sample may be carry-over from other donors' samples. DNA for the CDR3: TGTGCCAGCAGCTTAGCACAGGGGGCCGTCGACGAGCAGTACTTC. It is translated as CASSLAQGAVDEQYF.